This T cell receptor (beta chain) was obtained from a study of CD8+CD57+ T cells in acquired aplastic anemia. Profiling that covered TCR beta VDJ and CDR3 relied on genomic DNA as its template. TCRdb itself ran the reads through MiXCR, one entry per CDR3 protein. The sample contains roughly 500,000 distinct CDR3 sequences, over 25% of which appear only once. Selection for sequencing was limited to patients who had shown CD8+CD57+ cell expansion by flow cytometry. Everyone among the patients had severe acquired aplastic anemia. This clonotype was recorded many times. This CDR3 is 13 amino acids long. CDR1 and CDR2 from the germline V gene are SEHNR and FQNEAQ (reference sequence). V was shortened by 5 bases and J by 7 bases, with 14 bases between the two germline ends.

The TCR comes from a human donor with aplastic anemia. The chain is built from TRBV7-9 and TRBJ2-5, with a tentative D call TRBD1 (6 bases). Material for sequencing was sorted CD4+, CD8+, or CD8+CD57+ T cells (not recorded which) from PBMCs. CDR3 amino acids: CASSAQTRGTQYF. DNA for the CDR3: TGTGCCAGCAGCGCTCAAACCAGGGGGACCCAGTACTTC.